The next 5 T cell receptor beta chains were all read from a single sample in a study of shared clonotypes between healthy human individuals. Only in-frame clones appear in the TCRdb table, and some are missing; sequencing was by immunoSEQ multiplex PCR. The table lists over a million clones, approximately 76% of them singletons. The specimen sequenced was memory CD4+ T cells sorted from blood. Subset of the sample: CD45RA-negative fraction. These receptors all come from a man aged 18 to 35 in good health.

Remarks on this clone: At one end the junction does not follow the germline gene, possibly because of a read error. CDR3 in DNA: TGTGCTAGCAGCCGACGGTTCGACTCCTACAATGAGCAGTTCTTC. Translated: CASSRRFDSYNEQFF. The J gene is TRBJ2-1, the V gene TRBV7-7; D not certain. The CDR3 contains 15 residues. Germline assignment: CDR1 SSHAT and CDR2 FNYEAQ (reference sequence). The whole variable domain, filled in from reference TRBV7-7 and TRBJ2-1, reads GAGVSQSPRYKVTKRGQDVTLRCDPISSHATLYWYQQALGQGPEFLTYFNYEAQPDKSGLPSDRFSAERPEGSISTLTIQRTEQRDSAMYRCASSRRFDSYNEQFFGPGTRLTVL.

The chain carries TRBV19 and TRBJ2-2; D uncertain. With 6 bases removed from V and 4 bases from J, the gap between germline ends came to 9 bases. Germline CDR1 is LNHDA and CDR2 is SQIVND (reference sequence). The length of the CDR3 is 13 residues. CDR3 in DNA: TGTGCCAGTAGGGTAGCCGGCACCGGGGAGCTGTTTTTT. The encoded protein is CASRVAGTGELFF.

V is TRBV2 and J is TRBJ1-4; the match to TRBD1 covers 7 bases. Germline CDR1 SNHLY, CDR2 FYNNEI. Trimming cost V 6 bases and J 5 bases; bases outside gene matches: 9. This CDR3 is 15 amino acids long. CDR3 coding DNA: TGTGCCAGCAGGACCCCGGGACAGTTAAATGAAAAACTGTTTTTT. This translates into CASRTPGQLNEKLFF.

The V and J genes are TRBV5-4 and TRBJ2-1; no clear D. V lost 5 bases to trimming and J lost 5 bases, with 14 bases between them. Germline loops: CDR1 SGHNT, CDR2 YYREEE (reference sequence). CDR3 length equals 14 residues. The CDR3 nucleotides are TGTGCCAGCAGTTTCCCCCCGTTAGACAATGAGCAGTTCTTC. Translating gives CASSFPPLDNEQFF.

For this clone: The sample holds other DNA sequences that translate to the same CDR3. The CDR3 sequence: CAWSVQGSYEQYF. The CDR3 bases are TGTGCCTGGAGTGTACAGGGCTCCTACGAGCAGTACTTC. The rearrangement links TRBV30 to TRBJ2-7, with a tentative D call TRBD1 (6 bases). Deletions cut 0 bases from V and 0 bases from J, with 6 bases between. This CDR3 spans 13 amino acids. CDR1 is GTSNPN, CDR2 SVGIG, per germline (reference sequence).